This TCR beta chain stems from a study of radiation and T cells in renal cell carcinoma. General study findings and limits: No pretreatment tumor biopsies were available for baseline clonotypes. Top tumor clonotypes rose in blood 2 weeks post-radiation, then contracted.

Looked up from germline, CDR1 is SNHLY and CDR2 is FYNNEI. The CDR3 consists of 16 residues. The germline V and J ends were trimmed by 3 bases and 2 bases, with 15 bases remaining between them. Only in-frame clones appear in the TCRdb table, and some are missing; sequencing was by immunoSEQ multiplex PCR. The top ten clones hold about 11% of a sample with roughly 160,000 clones, less than 90% of them seen once. As concerns this clone: As yet, its antigen is unknown.

Stated time point: blood 4 weeks post-SBRT, at nephrectomy. Described treatment: 15 Gy SBRT to primary tumor, nephrectomy 4 weeks later. Nephrectomy followed 15 Gy stereotactic body radiation by 4 weeks. The chain couples TRBV2 to TRBJ2-3; a possible D gene is TRBD2 (7 bases). This clonotype was sampled from a woman aged 45-60 years with renal cell carcinoma. The specimen comprised blood, sampled from a patient whose treatment included radiotherapy and nephrectomy. CDR3 loop: CASSDVAGAFTDTQYF. The DNA for the CDR3 is TGTGCCAGCAGTGATGTGGCGGGGGCCTTCACAGATACGCAGTATTTT.